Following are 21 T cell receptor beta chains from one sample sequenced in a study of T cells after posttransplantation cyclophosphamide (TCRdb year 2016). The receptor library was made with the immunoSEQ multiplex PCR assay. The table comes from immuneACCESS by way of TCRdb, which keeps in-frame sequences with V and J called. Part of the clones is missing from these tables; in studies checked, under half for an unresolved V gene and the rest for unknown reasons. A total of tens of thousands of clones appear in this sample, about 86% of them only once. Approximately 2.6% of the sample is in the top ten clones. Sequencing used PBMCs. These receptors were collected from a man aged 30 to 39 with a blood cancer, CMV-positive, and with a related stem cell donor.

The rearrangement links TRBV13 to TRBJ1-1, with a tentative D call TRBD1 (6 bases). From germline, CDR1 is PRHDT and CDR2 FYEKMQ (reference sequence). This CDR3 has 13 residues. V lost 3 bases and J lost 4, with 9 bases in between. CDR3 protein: CASSLRGFTEAFF. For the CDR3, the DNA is TGTGCCAGCAGCTTGAGGGGGTTCACTGAAGCTTTCTTT.

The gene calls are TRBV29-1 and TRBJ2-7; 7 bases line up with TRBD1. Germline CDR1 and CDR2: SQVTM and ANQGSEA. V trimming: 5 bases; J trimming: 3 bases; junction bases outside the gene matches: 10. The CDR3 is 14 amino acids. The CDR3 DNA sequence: TGCAGCGTTTCTAACCCCGGGACAGACTACGAGCAGTACTTC. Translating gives CSVSNPGTDYEQYF.

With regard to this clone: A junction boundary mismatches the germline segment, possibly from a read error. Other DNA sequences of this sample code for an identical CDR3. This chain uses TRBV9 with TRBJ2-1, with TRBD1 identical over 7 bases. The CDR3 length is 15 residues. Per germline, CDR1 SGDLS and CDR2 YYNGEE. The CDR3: CASSVAGTENNEQFF. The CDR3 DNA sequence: TGTGCCAGCAGCGTAGCCGGGACAGAGAACAATGAGCAATTCTTC.

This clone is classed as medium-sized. The CDR3 sequence is CASRHGTMFF. CDR3 in DNA: TGTGCCAGTAGACACGGGACAATGTTTTTT. This chain links TRBV19 with TRBJ1-4, with D possibly TRBD1 on 6 matching bases. Germline V gene sequence: CDR1 LNHDA, CDR2 SQIVND (reference sequence). The CDR3 extends over 10 amino acids. Trimming stripped 6 bases from V and 15 bases from J, with 11 bases between.

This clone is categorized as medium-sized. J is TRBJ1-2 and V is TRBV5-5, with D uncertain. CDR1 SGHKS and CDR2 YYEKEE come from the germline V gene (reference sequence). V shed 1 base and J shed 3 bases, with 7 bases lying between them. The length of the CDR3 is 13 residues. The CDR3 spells CASSLTEHYGYTF. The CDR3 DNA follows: TGTGCCAGCAGCTTGACAGAGCACTATGGCTACACCTTC.

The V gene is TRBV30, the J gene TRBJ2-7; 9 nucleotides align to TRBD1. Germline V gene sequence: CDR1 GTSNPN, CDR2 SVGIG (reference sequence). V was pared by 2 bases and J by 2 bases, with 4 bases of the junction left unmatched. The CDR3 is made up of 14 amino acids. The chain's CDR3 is CAWSLGTGTYEQYF. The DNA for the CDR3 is TGTGCCTGGAGTCTAGGGACAGGGACCTACGAGCAGTACTTC.

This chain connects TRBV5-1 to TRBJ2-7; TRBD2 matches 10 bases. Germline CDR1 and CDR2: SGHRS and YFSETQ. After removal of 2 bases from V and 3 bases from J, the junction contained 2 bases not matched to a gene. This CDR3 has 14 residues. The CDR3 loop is CASSLAGGLYEQYF. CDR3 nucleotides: TGCGCCAGCAGCTTAGCGGGAGGGCTCTACGAGCAGTACTTC. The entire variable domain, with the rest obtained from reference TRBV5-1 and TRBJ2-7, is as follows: KAGVTQTPRYLIKTRGQQVTLSCSPISGHRSVSWYQQTPGQGLQFLFEYFSETQRNKGNFPGRFSGRQFSNSRSEMNVSTLELGDSALYLCASSLAGGLYEQYFGPGTRLTVT.

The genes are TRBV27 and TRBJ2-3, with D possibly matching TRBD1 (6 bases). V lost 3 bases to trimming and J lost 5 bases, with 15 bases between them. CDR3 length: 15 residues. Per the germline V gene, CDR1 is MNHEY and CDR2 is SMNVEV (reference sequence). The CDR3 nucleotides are TGTGCCAGCAGTTTGGACAGCCCTCCACGAGATACGCAGTATTTT. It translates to CASSLDSPPRDTQYF.

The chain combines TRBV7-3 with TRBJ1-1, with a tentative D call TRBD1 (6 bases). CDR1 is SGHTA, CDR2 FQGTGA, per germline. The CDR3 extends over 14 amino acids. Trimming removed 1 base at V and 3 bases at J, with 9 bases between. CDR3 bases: TGTGCCAGCAGCTTAAAGGGGGGGTACACTGAAGCTTTCTTT. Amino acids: CASSLKGGYTEAFF.

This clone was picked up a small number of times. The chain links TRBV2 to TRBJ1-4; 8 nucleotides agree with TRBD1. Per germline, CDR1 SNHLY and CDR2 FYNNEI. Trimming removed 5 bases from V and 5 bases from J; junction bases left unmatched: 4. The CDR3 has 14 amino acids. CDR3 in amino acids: CASSPGTGNEKLFF. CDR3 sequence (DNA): TGTGCCAGCAGTCCCGGGACAGGAAATGAAAAACTGTTTTTT.

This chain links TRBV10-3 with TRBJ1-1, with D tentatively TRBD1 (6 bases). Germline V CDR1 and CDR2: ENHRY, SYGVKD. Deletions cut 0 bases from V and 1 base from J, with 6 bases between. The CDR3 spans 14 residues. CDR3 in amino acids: CAISESQGNTEAFF. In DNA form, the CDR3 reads TGTGCCATCAGTGAGTCACAGGGGAACACTGAAGCTTTCTTT.

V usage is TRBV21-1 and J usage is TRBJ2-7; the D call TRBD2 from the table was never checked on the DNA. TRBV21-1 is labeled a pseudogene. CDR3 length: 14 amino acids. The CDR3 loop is CASCVRVVPYEQYF. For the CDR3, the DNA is TGTGCCAGCTGTGTGCGGGTAGTCCCGTACGAGCAGTACTTC.

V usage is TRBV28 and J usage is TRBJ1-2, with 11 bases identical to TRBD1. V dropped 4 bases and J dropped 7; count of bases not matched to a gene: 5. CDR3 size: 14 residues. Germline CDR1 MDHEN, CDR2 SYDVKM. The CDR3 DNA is TGTGCCAGCAGTTCTGGACAGGGGGCGAGTGGCTACACCTTC. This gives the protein CASSSGQGASGYTF.

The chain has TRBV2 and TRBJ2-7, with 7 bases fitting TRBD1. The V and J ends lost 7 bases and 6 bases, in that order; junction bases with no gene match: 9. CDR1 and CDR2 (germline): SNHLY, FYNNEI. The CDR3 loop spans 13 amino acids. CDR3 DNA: TGTGCCAGCACCAAACAGGGGTCGGGCGAGCAGTACTTC. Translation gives CASTKQGSGEQYF.

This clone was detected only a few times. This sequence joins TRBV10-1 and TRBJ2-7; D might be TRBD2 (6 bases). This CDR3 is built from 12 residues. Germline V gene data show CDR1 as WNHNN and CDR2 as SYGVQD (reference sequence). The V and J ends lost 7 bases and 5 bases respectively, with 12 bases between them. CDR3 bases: TGCGCCAGCATGGTCCGCGGGGACGAGCAGTACTTC. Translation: CASMVRGDEQYF.

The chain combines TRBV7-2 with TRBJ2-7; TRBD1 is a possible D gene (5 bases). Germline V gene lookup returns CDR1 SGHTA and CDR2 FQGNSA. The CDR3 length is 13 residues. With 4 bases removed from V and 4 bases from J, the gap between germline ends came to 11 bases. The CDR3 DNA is TGTGCCAGCAGCTCCCGCAGGGCTTACGAGCAGTACTTC. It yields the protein CASSSRRAYEQYF.

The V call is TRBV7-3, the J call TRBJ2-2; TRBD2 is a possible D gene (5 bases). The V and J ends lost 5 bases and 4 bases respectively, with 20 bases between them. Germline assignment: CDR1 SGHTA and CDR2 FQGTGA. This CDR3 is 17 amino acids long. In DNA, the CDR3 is TGTGCCAGCAGCCCCATTTCGGGAAGTATGGTCACCGGGGAGCTGTTTTTT. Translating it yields CASSPISGSMVTGELFF.

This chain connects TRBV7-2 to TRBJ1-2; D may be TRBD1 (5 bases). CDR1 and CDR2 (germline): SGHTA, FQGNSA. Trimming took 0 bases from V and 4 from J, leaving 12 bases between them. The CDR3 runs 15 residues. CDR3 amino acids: CASSLAVGGIYGYTF. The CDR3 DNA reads TGTGCCAGCAGCTTAGCAGTGGGGGGAATCTATGGCTACACCTTC.

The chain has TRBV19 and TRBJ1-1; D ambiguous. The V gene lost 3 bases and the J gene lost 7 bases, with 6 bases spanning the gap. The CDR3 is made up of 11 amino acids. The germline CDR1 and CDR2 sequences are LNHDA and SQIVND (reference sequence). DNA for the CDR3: TGTGCCAGTAGTATTGGCAGTGAAGCTTTCTTT. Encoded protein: CASSIGSEAFF.

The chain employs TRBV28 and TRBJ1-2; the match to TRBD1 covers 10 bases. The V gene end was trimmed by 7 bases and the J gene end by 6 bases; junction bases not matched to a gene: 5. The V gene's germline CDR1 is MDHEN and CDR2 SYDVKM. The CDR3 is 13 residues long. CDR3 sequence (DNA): TGTGCCAGCACGGCCGACAGGGGGCATGGCTACACCTTC. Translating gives CASTADRGHGYTF.

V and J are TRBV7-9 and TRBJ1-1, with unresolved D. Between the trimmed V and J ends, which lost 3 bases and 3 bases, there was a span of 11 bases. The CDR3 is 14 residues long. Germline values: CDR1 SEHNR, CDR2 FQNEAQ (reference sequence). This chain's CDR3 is CASSLAGWDTEAFF. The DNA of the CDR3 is TGTGCCAGCAGCTTGGCCGGGTGGGACACTGAAGCTTTCTTT.